This T cell receptor beta chain came from a study of blood T cell repertoires in COVID-19. The wider study: The United States, Italy and Spain were the sources of the acute and convalescent COVID-19 samples. PBMCs, B-cell-depleted T cells, or T cells were the source of the cDNA or gDNA that made up the material.

V dropped 3 bases and J dropped 2; count of bases not matched to a gene: 5. CDR1 LGHNA and CDR2 YNFKEQ come from the germline V gene. This CDR3 spans 16 amino acids. In the source study's methods: It was from reference gene primer amplification that nucleated cell counts were estimated. Repertoires were generated with immunoSEQ multiplex PCR, while TCRdb's copy carries only in-frame clones and drops some. V and J calls plus clone size are reproduced from that table; the DNA served to infer D and trimming. This sample carries fewer than 200,000 clones, approximately 84% of them seen once, and the ten largest clones take 7.5% to 8%.

This TCR derives from a man in his forties who had recovered from COVID-19. The sequenced sample consisted of peripheral blood. The chain joins TRBV4-2 to TRBJ1-3; TRBD1 matches 9 bases. CDR3 region: CASSHGDRVTGNTIYF. In DNA form, the CDR3 reads TGTGCCAGCAGCCATGGGGACAGGGTCACTGGAAACACCATATATTTT.